This TCR beta chain appears in the sequencing data of a study of blood T cell repertoires in COVID-19. Overall study context: PBMCs, B-cell-depleted T cells, or T cells provided the cDNA or gDNA that made up the material.

Patients at the Seattle site were enrolled during active infection and followed longitudinally. In the original workflow: Reference gene primer amplification gave nucleated cell count estimates. Produced via immunoSEQ multiplex PCR; TCRdb's table is partial and in-frame only. The V and J calls and the clone size are those of that table, but D and trimming were determined from the DNA. Of over 150,000 clones in the sample, around 86% were seen once. CDR1 and CDR2 (germline): MDHEN, SYDVKM. The length of the CDR3 is 15 residues. The V and J ends lost 5 bases and 11 bases, in that order; junction bases with no gene match: 11.

V is TRBV28 and J is TRBJ1-6, with 8 bases matching TRBD1. The specimen sequenced was peripheral blood. The sequence was collected from a woman in her 70s with COVID-19, enrolled during active disease. The CDR3 sequence: CASSHGAGGSPPLHF. DNA for the CDR3: TGTGCCAGCAGTCACGGGGCAGGGGGCTCTCCACCCCTCCACTTT.